This TCR beta chain was recovered during a study of CD8 T cells in ankylosing spondylitis. Library preparation for TCR beta used quantitative 5'-RACE with molecular barcodes. TCRdb used MiXCR to reprocess the 5' RACE reads, holding one entry per CDR3 protein. The table shows under 170,000 distinct CDR3 sequences, with approximately 48% occurring only once. Study-wide findings and caveats: Apparently characteristic of ankylosing spondylitis blood was a TCR beta motif (about 8 highly homologous variants). Significantly higher representation of disease-linked clones was reported for matched ankylosing spondylitis synovial fluid. Disease-linked clones were found to be CD8+ and relatively rare in peripheral blood.

This CDR3 has 17 residues. Trimming removed 5 bases from V and 2 bases from J, with 19 bases in between. Remarks on this clonotype: The antigen is unknown.

The J gene is TRBJ1-5, the V gene TRBV12-3 or TRBV12-4, with D possibly matching TRBD1 (6 bases). This receptor was taken from a male donor with ankylosing spondylitis. The sequenced material came from synovial fluid, either unsorted or a sorted T cell fraction (not recorded which). The CDR3 loop reads CASSRTFRGSRNQPQHF. The CDR3 coding sequence is TGTGCCAGCAGTCGAACTTTCAGGGGATCGCGCAATCAGCCCCAGCATTTT.